A selection of T cell receptor beta chains follows, all from one sample in a study of T cell repertoires in cytomegalovirus infection. TCRdb re-analysed the reads in MiXCR, keeping a single row per CDR3 protein. This sample has under 40,000 distinct CDR3 sequences, with about 50% found just once. Which antigens these TCRs recognize remains unknown. Sequencing was performed on CD8+ T cells from cultured PBMCs, taken from culture after CMV antigen stimulation. These receptors all come from a human donor in good health (CMV status not recorded). Some clones in this sample may be carry-over from other donors' samples. Each CDR3 is given with its conserved first and last residue. Each record gives: J gene, D gene, clone size, V gene, CDR3 DNA, CDR3 protein. A D gene is named only where the DNA matches it firmly. Clone sizes are given selectively: once, few, many, or a class where the clone is expanded.

J: TRBJ2-6; D: NA; size: NA; V: TRBV7-2; DNA: TGTGCCAGCAGCCCAGGACCGTCCTCTGGGGCCAACGTCCTGACTTTC; CDR3: CASSPGPSSGANVLTF
J: TRBJ2-3; D: TRBD2; size: NA; V: TRBV27; DNA: TGTGCCAGCAGTGAGCGGGGGTACACAGATACGCAGTATTTT; CDR3: CASSERGYTDTQYF
J: TRBJ2-3; D: NA; size: NA; V: TRBV6-4; DNA: TGTGCCAGCAGTTTGACAGAGCCAGATACGCAGTATTTT; CDR3: CASSLTEPDTQYF
J: TRBJ2-7; D: NA; size: NA; V: TRBV7-8; DNA: TGTGCCAGCAGCCTAGGGGGAGAGACCTACGAGCAGTACTTC; CDR3: CASSLGGETYEQYF
J: TRBJ2-1; D: NA; size: NA; V: TRBV5-5; DNA: TGTGCCAGCAGCATTGACTGGGGCTACAATGAGCAGTTCTTC; CDR3: CASSIDWGYNEQFF
J: TRBJ2-3; D: NA; size: many; V: TRBV12-5; DNA: TGTGCTAGTGGTTTATATGGGAGCACAGATACGCAGTATTTT; CDR3: CASGLYGSTDTQYF
J: TRBJ1-1; D: NA; size: NA; V: TRBV7-8; DNA: TGTGCCAGCAGCTCCATCGGACAGTTAAACACTGAAGCTTTCTTT; CDR3: CASSSIGQLNTEAFF
J: TRBJ2-5; D: TRBD2; size: NA; V: TRBV20-1; DNA: TGCAGTGCTAGAGATGGGGGCGCGGGAGGGCCGGGAGAGACCCAGTACTTC; CDR3: CSARDGGAGGPGETQYF
J: TRBJ2-1; D: TRBD2; size: NA; V: TRBV29-1; DNA: TGCAGCGTTGAGGGGAGCGGGGTATCCTACAATGAGCAGTTCTTC; CDR3: CSVEGSGVSYNEQFF
J: TRBJ2-1; D: NA; size: NA; V: TRBV7-6; DNA: TGTGCCAGCAGCTTAGGCCTAACGAATGAGCAGTTCTTC; CDR3: CASSLGLTNEQFF
J: TRBJ2-7; D: NA; size: NA; V: TRBV27; DNA: TGTGCCAGCAGTTTAAGCAGGGGGAGGTACGAGCAGTACTTC; CDR3: CASSLSRGRYEQYF
J: TRBJ2-1; D: NA; size: many; V: TRBV10-2; DNA: TGCGCCAGCAGATTATACAATGAGCAGTTCTTC; CDR3: CASRLYNEQFF
J: TRBJ2-5; D: NA; size: NA; V: TRBV5-5; DNA: TGTGCCAGCAGCGTCCGGGACTTTCAAGAGACCCAGTACTTT; CDR3: CASSVRDFQETQYF
J: TRBJ2-5; D: NA; size: NA; V: TRBV12-5; DNA: TGTGCTAGTGGTTTGAGGGGGGGGGTGGGAGTTTATTACCAAGAGACCCAGTACTTC; CDR3: CASGLRGGVGVYYQETQYF
J: TRBJ2-7; D: TRBD2; size: NA; V: TRBV20-1; DNA: TGCAGTGCTAGAGCGGGGACTAGCGGGGGGCCGGAGCAGTACTTC; CDR3: CSARAGTSGGPEQYF
J: TRBJ2-1; D: TRBD2; size: NA; V: TRBV7-8; DNA: TGTGCCAGCAGCTTAGTCAGCCTAGCGGGATCCTACAATGAGCAGTTCTTC; CDR3: CASSLVSLAGSYNEQFF
J: TRBJ1-1; D: TRBD1; size: once; V: TRBV27; DNA: TGTGCCAGCAGAACAGGGGGGAATACTGAAGCTTTCTTT; CDR3: CASRTGGNTEAFF
J: TRBJ1-2; D: TRBD1; size: NA; V: TRBV27; DNA: TGTGCCAGCAGTTTCGGACAGGGGGCTAAGGGCTACACCTTC; CDR3: CASSFGQGAKGYTF
J: TRBJ1-4; D: NA; size: NA; V: TRBV19; DNA: TGTGCCAGTACCCGGGGATTCCAGAAACTGTTTTTT; CDR3: CASTRGFQKLFF
J: TRBJ2-1; D: NA; size: NA; V: TRBV11-2; DNA: TGTGCCAGCAACTCCGACAATGAGCAGTTCTTC; CDR3: CASNSDNEQFF
J: TRBJ2-5; D: NA; size: NA; V: TRBV7-6; DNA: TGTGCCAGCAGCTTAGGTTCGGTTCTGGAGACCCAGTACTTC; CDR3: CASSLGSVLETQYF
J: TRBJ2-1; D: NA; size: NA; V: TRBV7-2; DNA: TGTGCCAGCAGCTTAATGGGGGCTTACAATGAGCAGTTCTTC; CDR3: CASSLMGAYNEQFF
J: TRBJ1-1; D: NA; size: NA; V: TRBV30; DNA: TGTGCCTGGAGTGTAGTGGGCACTGAAGCTTTCTTT; CDR3: CAWSVVGTEAFF
J: TRBJ2-7; D: NA; size: NA; V: TRBV27; DNA: TGTGCCAGCAGTTTAAGGGGGAACTACGAGCAGTACTTC; CDR3: CASSLRGNYEQYF
J: TRBJ2-7; D: NA; size: NA; V: TRBV28; DNA: TGTGCCAGCAGTTTATTGGGAATTTACGAGCAGTACTTC; CDR3: CASSLLGIYEQYF
J: TRBJ2-2; D: NA; size: few; V: TRBV7-9; DNA: TGTGCCAGCAGGCACCGGGACTCGAACACCGGGGAGCTGTTTTTT; CDR3: CASRHRDSNTGELFF
J: TRBJ1-1; D: TRBD1; size: NA; V: TRBV11-2; DNA: TGTGCCAGCAGCTTACTGGGACAGGGGGCAGGGGGGACTGAAGCTTTCTTT; CDR3: CASSLLGQGAGGTEAFF
J: TRBJ2-1; D: TRBD2; size: NA; V: TRBV4-1; DNA: TGTGCCAGCAGCCAGAGAGACCAGCGGGAACTTGGGGATGAGCAGTTCTTC; CDR3: CASSQRDQRELGDEQFF
J: TRBJ2-7; D: NA; size: NA; V: TRBV5-1; DNA: TGCGCCAGCAGCTTGCGGAGCCCCGTTGGGGAGCAGTACTTC; CDR3: CASSLRSPVGEQYF
J: TRBJ2-1; D: NA; size: many; V: TRBV7-8; DNA: TGTGCCAGCAGCCATTTCGGGACTCAAGTCAGGAATGAGCAGTTCTTC; CDR3: CASSHFGTQVRNEQFF
J: TRBJ2-1; D: TRBD1; size: NA; V: TRBV5-6; DNA: TGTGCCAGCAGCTCCGAGATCCGGGGACAGGGGGTGGGGGAGCAGTTCTTC; CDR3: CASSSEIRGQGVGEQFF
J: TRBJ1-5; D: TRBD1; size: NA; V: TRBV7-9; DNA: TGTGCCAGCAGCTTTACGAGACAGGGGGCAAGCAATCAGCCCCAGCATTTT; CDR3: CASSFTRQGASNQPQHF
J: TRBJ2-3; D: TRBD2; size: once; V: TRBV4-1; DNA: TGCGCCAGCAGCCAACGGTCGGGTAGCGGGGGCACAGATACGCAGTATTTT; CDR3: CASSQRSGSGGTDTQYF
J: TRBJ2-7; D: NA; size: few; V: TRBV27; DNA: TGTGCCAGCAAAACAAACCGGGCCCCACAGGAGGAGCAGTACTTC; CDR3: CASKTNRAPQEEQYF
J: TRBJ1-5; D: NA; size: NA; V: TRBV20-1; DNA: TGCAGTGCTACCAGCGGGGCATTGAATCAGCCCCAGCATTTT; CDR3: CSATSGALNQPQHF
J: TRBJ1-4; D: NA; size: NA; V: TRBV12-3/TRBV12-4; DNA: TGTGCCAGCAGTTTCGAAGAAAAACTGTTTTTT; CDR3: CASSFEEKLFF
J: TRBJ1-3; D: NA; size: many; V: TRBV12-5; DNA: TGTGCTAGTGGTTTGTACGGTTCTGGAAACACCATATATTTT; CDR3: CASGLYGSGNTIYF
J: TRBJ2-6; D: TRBD1; size: few; V: TRBV7-8; DNA: TGTGCCAGCAGCCTCCGGGACAGGGGGCTTGGGGCCAACGTCCTGACTTTC; CDR3: CASSLRDRGLGANVLTF
J: TRBJ2-1; D: NA; size: NA; V: TRBV7-2; DNA: TGTGCCAGCAGCCCCACAGCGAACCTATACAATGAGCAGTTCTTC; CDR3: CASSPTANLYNEQFF
J: TRBJ1-1; D: TRBD1; size: few; V: TRBV7-6; DNA: TGTGCCAGCAGCTTCTCCGGGACAGGGAACACTGAAGCTTTCTTT; CDR3: CASSFSGTGNTEAFF
J: TRBJ2-2; D: NA; size: few; V: TRBV6-6; DNA: TGTGCCAGCAGTTACTCATGGACTAAAAACACCGGGGAGCTGTTTTTT; CDR3: CASSYSWTKNTGELFF
J: TRBJ2-7; D: NA; size: NA; V: TRBV12-3/TRBV12-4; DNA: TGTGCCAGCAGTTTATACGGGAGTACGGTCTACGAGCAGTACTTC; CDR3: CASSLYGSTVYEQYF
J: TRBJ2-2; D: NA; size: NA; V: TRBV28; DNA: TGTGCCAGCAGTTTATTTCTTGGACCGAAAACCGGGGAGCTGTTTTTT; CDR3: CASSLFLGPKTGELFF
J: TRBJ2-1; D: NA; size: many; V: TRBV4-2; DNA: TGTGCCAGCAGCCAAGATCGGCTCCCCAATGAGCAGTTCTTC; CDR3: CASSQDRLPNEQFF